This T cell receptor (beta chain) was identified during a study of T-cell reconstitution after alpha-beta-depleted transplantation in children. Findings and caveats of the study: T-cell counts and diversity at one year post-transplant came mainly from newly produced T cells.

The library targeted TCRbeta and was prepared with unique molecular identifiers. TCRdb re-derived calls from the PCR reads in MiXCR, one entry per CDR3 protein. The sample lists hundreds of thousands of distinct CDR3 sequences, 16% seen once, with around 5.3% in the top ten. Looked up from germline, CDR1 is SQVTM and CDR2 is ANQGSEA. This CDR3 contains 15 residues. The V segment lost 6 bases and the J segment 7 bases; nucleotides outside the gene matches: 14. Of note for this clonotype: Its specificity is not known.

The clonotype originates from a male patient under 18 who had a stem cell transplant for acute lymphoblastic leukemia, so the T cells may come from the graft donor. The chain links TRBV29-1 to TRBJ1-2; 10 nucleotides line up with TRBD1. The sample consisted of PBMCs, mostly from graft donor cells, taken 360 days after TCRalphabeta/CD19-depleted stem cell transplant. This chain's CDR3 is CSVAINRWDRGGYTF. The CDR3 coding sequence is TGCAGCGTGGCCATCAACCGGTGGGACAGGGGTGGCTACACCTTC.